Presented here are 9 T cell receptor beta chains from one specimen sequenced in a study of shared clonotypes between healthy human individuals. Profiling relied on immunoSEQ multiplex PCR, and the TCRdb table lists in-frame clones only, not all of them. The sample contains around 370,000 clones, approximately 96% of which appear only once. The sample was memory CD8+ T cells sorted from blood. Subset denoted: CD45RO+ cells pooled with CCR7-negative TemRA cells. These TCRs come from a young man in good health.

The J gene is TRBJ2-7, the V gene TRBV27; 10 nucleotides line up with TRBD1. V was pared by 4 bases and J by 6 bases, with 0 bases of the junction left unmatched. CDR1 and CDR2 from the germline V gene are MNHEY and SMNVEV (reference sequence). The CDR3 runs to 12 residues. Here the CDR3 DNA reads TGTGCCAGCAGTTGGACAGGGGGCGAGCAGTACTTC. The encoded protein is CASSWTGGEQYF.

This chain joins TRBV28 and TRBJ1-1, with D possibly matching TRBD1 (5 bases). The germline V gene encodes CDR1 MDHEN and CDR2 SYDVKM. Between the trimmed V and J ends, which lost 1 base and 4 bases, there was a span of 13 bases. The CDR3 extends over 15 amino acids. As DNA, the CDR3 is TGTGCCAGCAGTTTATTGCGGTTGGGGGGCACTGAAGCTTTCTTT. Translating gives CASSLLRLGGTEAFF.

The rearrangement uses TRBV2 and TRBJ2-1, with TRBD1 as a possible D gene (5 bases). CDR3 size: 12 residues. Germline loops: CDR1 SNHLY, CDR2 FYNNEI. Trimming removed 7 bases from V and 3 bases from J, with 7 bases in between. The DNA for the CDR3 is TGTGCCAGCATCCAGGGCTACAATGAGCAGTTCTTC. Its translation: CASIQGYNEQFF.

The J gene is TRBJ2-7, the V gene TRBV27, with a possible D match to TRBD1 (5 bases). CDR3 length: 13 amino acids. V was pared by 5 bases and J by 2 bases, with 10 bases between. Germline CDR1 is MNHEY and CDR2 is SMNVEV (reference sequence). The CDR3 DNA sequence: TGTGCCAGCAGTATTTTAGGGGCCTACGAGCAGTACTTC. This gives the protein CASSILGAYEQYF.

This chain links TRBV9 with TRBJ2-1; D call uncertain. Looked up from germline, CDR1 is SGDLS and CDR2 is YYNGEE. V was pared by 4 bases and J by 5 bases, with 16 bases between. The CDR3 is 15 amino acids. The DNA of the CDR3 is TGTGCCAGCAGCCCAAGACTGGCCCTGGACAATGAGCAGTTCTTC. Translation: CASSPRLALDNEQFF.

The V gene is TRBV28, the J gene TRBJ1-3, with 9 bases aligning to TRBD1. Germline assignment: CDR1 MDHEN and CDR2 SYDVKM. Unmatched junction bases numbered 6, after V lost 3 bases and J lost 0 bases. This CDR3 is 17 amino acids long. This CDR3 is CASSFFRTGASGNTIYF. The CDR3 nucleotides read TGTGCCAGCAGTTTCTTTCGGACAGGGGCCTCTGGAAACACCATATATTTT.

The chain recombines TRBV28 with TRBJ1-4; D ambiguous. V dropped 5 bases and J dropped 5 bases, with 9 bases sitting between them. This CDR3 comprises 13 residues. Germline V gene data show CDR1 as MDHEN and CDR2 as SYDVKM. CDR3 sequence: CASSARTNEKLFF. DNA for the CDR3: TGTGCCAGCAGTGCCCGGACGAATGAAAAACTGTTTTTT.

This clone was recorded once. This sample includes further DNA sequences coding for the same CDR3. This chain connects TRBV6-1 to TRBJ2-1, with D perhaps given as TRBD1 or TRBD2 (5 bases each). Germline loops: CDR1 MNHNS, CDR2 SASEGT. The CDR3 has 15 amino acids. The V end lost 4 bases, the J end lost 0 bases, and 10 bases lay between the germline ends. The DNA of the CDR3 is TGTGCCAGCAGTGTGGGGGATGGCTCCTACAATGAGCAGTTCTTC. It is translated as CASSVGDGSYNEQFF.

This rearrangement joins TRBV7-2 to TRBJ2-2; possibly TRBD2 for D (6 bases). The CDR3 spans 15 residues. Germline V gives CDR1 SGHTA, CDR2 FQGNSA. V lost 3 bases and J lost 0, with 8 bases in between. This chain's CDR3 is CASSLASANTGELFF. The CDR3 coding sequence is TGTGCCAGCAGCTTGGCTAGCGCGAACACCGGGGAGCTGTTTTTT.